These T cell receptor beta chains were read from a single sample in a study of blood T cell repertoires in COVID-19. Data came from immunoSEQ multiplex PCR; TCRdb stores just in-frame clones and leaves some out. The table lists 450,000 or so clones, around 90% of them singletons. Sequencing was done on a sample of PBMCs or T cells enriched from blood (not recorded which). The receptors come from a man between 18 and 35 years old who had recovered from COVID-19. Both conserved end residues are part of each CDR3. Each record gives: J gene, D gene, V gene, CDR3 DNA, CDR3 protein. The D gene is left open where the match is weak.

>TRBJ2-7|TRBD1|TRBV27
TGTGCCAGCAGAATGACAGGGCCCTACGAGCAGTACTTC
CASRMTGPYEQYF
>TRBJ1-2|NA|TRBV12-3/TRBV12-4
TGTGCCAGCAGCAGAATCGGGGGGAATGGCTACACCTTC
CASSRIGGNGYTF
>TRBJ2-1|TRBD2|TRBV3-1/TRBV3-2
TGTGCCAGCAGAGGGAGCGGGAGTGCCTACAATGAGCAGTTCTTC
CASRGSGSAYNEQFF
>TRBJ1-5|TRBD1|TRBV27
TGTGCCAGCAGTTTATCACAGGGGGGGTATCAGCCCCAGCATTTT
CASSLSQGGYQPQHF
>TRBJ1-5|NA|TRBV5-1
TGCGCCAGCAGCTTGGGAGCTAGCAATAGCAATCAGCCCCAGCATTTT
CASSLGASNSNQPQHF
>TRBJ2-5|TRBD2|TRBV27
TGTGCCAGCAGTTTCCAATCTCCGGGACTAGCGGACCAAGAGACCCAGTACTTC
CASSFQSPGLADQETQYF
>TRBJ2-7|TRBD2|TRBV18
TGTGCCAGCTTTACCCTAAGCGGGAGGGATTACGAGCAGTACTTC
CASFTLSGRDYEQYF
>TRBJ1-2|NA|TRBV30
TGTGCCTGGAGTGAGAGTTACTATGGCTACACCTTC
CAWSESYYGYTF
>TRBJ2-7|NA|TRBV7-9
TGTGCCAGCAGCTTAGGTGCGTACGAGCAGTACTTC
CASSLGAYEQYF
>TRBJ2-3|TRBD1|TRBV27
TGTGCCAGCAGTACACAGGGGATACATACGCAGTATTTT
CASSTQGIHTQYF